Below, 14 T cell receptor beta chains from the same sample are listed, as sequenced in a study of control samples from healthy donors and cancer patients (TCRdb year 2020). Library preparation was by the immunoSEQ multiplex PCR assay. In its TCRdb copy, this immuneACCESS table keeps in-frame sequences only and misses some clones. Where compared with another copy, unresolved V genes explain less than half of these, and the others have no known cause. The sample contains about 180,000 clones, nearly 90% of them found a single time. Jointly, the top ten make up roughly 1.5% of the sample. The sample was blood. The receptors were sampled from a woman aged 50 to 60 in good health.

The chain combines TRBV7-8 with TRBJ2-5, with 14 bases lining up with TRBD2. Germline CDR1 SGHVS, CDR2 FQNEAQ. The CDR3 is 17 amino acids. V was pared by 1 base and J by 4 bases, with 5 bases of the junction left unmatched. In DNA form, the CDR3 reads TGTGCCAGCAGCTTAGGGGGACTAGCGGGAGTCGGAGAGACCCAGTACTTC. Its translation: CASSLGGLAGVGETQYF.

The chain links TRBV6-2 or TRBV6-3 to TRBJ2-1; D is unresolved. The V gene's germline CDR1 is MNHEY and CDR2 SVGEGT. CDR3 length: 12 residues. Trimming cost V 4 bases and J 4 bases, with 5 bases left between them. Here the CDR3 DNA reads TGTGCCAGCAGTTGGTCGTACAATGAGCAGTTCTTC. Translated, it gives CASSWSYNEQFF.

The chain employs TRBV27 and TRBJ2-7, with D perhaps TRBD1 (6 bases). The V end was cut by 8 bases, the J end by 5 bases, with 16 bases between. From germline, CDR1 is MNHEY and CDR2 SMNVEV (reference sequence). CDR3 length: 13 amino acids. The CDR3 loop reads CASSRATGDEQYF. As DNA, the CDR3 is TGTGCCAGCTCCAGGGCGACAGGTGACGAGCAGTACTTC.

The chain is built from TRBV6-4 and TRBJ1-2; tentatively, D is TRBD1 (5 bases). Trimming pared 3 bases from V and 8 bases from J, leaving 13 bases between. From germline, CDR1 is MRHNA and CDR2 SNTAGT. The CDR3 runs 13 residues. CDR3 nucleotides: TGTGCCAGCAGTGATGAGGGGCTCGGAGGCTACACCTTC. This gives the protein CASSDEGLGGYTF.

This sequence joins TRBV9 and TRBJ2-3; a possible D gene is TRBD1 (5 bases). Trimming took 0 bases from V and 4 from J, leaving 21 bases between them. Germline CDR1 is SGDLS and CDR2 is YYNGEE. The CDR3 sequence is 18 residues long. CDR3 residues: CASSVALRTGSGPDTQYF. The CDR3 DNA reads as TGTGCCAGCAGCGTAGCGCTCCGAACAGGCTCAGGACCAGATACGCAGTATTTT.

CDR3 nucleotides: TGTGCCAGCATAGGGGCAGGGAGGCAGCCCCAGCATTTT. Translation: CASIGAGRQPQHF. This sequence joins TRBV2 and TRBJ1-5; D is possibly TRBD1 (5 bases). V was pared by 7 bases and J by 7 bases, with 14 bases between. This CDR3 region has 13 residues. CDR1 is SNHLY and CDR2 is FYNNEI in the germline V gene.

This clone was detected only a few times. The chain is built from TRBV7-2 and TRBJ2-3, with a tentative D call TRBD1 (6 bases). Germline lookup yields CDR1 SGHTA and CDR2 FQGNSA. This CDR3 is built from 14 residues. The V and J ends lost 1 base and 4 bases respectively, with 9 bases between them. The CDR3 DNA is TGTGCCAGCAGCTTAGGGAGGACAGCAGATACGCAGTATTTT. It is translated as CASSLGRTADTQYF.

The J gene is TRBJ1-3, the V gene TRBV18; D unclear. Germline V CDR1 and CDR2: KGHSH, LQKENI. The V gene lost 3 bases and the J gene lost 0 bases, with 15 bases spanning the gap. The CDR3 length is 17 residues. The chain's CDR3 is CASSPAPGPYSGNTIYF. The CDR3 DNA follows: TGTGCCAGCTCACCCGCCCCGGGCCCATACTCTGGAAACACCATATATTTT.

This chain joins TRBV7-8 and TRBJ1-5; possible D gene TRBD1, 6 bases. Trimming left V 5 bases short and J 3 bases short, with 11 bases between. In germline, CDR1 is SGHVS, CDR2 FQNEAQ. The CDR3 consists of 14 residues. The CDR3 DNA reads as TGTGCCAGCAGCACAAGGACAGCCAATCAGCCCCAGCATTTT. This gives the protein CASSTRTANQPQHF.

Details on this clone: In the same sample, other DNA sequences code for this CDR3. The gene calls are TRBV6-5 and TRBJ2-5; no clear D. Trimming left V 0 bases short and J 2 bases short, with 7 bases between. Germline V CDR1 and CDR2: MNHEY, SVGAGI. The CDR3 runs 14 residues. This CDR3 is CASSYSYRQETQYF. The CDR3 nucleotides are TGTGCCAGCAGTTACTCGTACAGACAAGAGACCCAGTACTTC.

This rearrangement joins TRBV30 to TRBJ1-2; D not certain. Germline-derived CDR1 and CDR2 are GTSNPN and SVGIG (reference sequence). The CDR3 totals 11 residues. Trimming pared 5 bases from V and 5 bases from J, leaving 9 bases between. The CDR3 bases are TGTGCCTGGGGGGTAGGGTATGGCTACACCTTC. This codes for CAWGVGYGYTF.

The chain carries TRBV5-1 and TRBJ2-1; D is ambiguous. The V end was cut by 3 bases, the J end by 2 bases, with 12 bases between. This CDR3 contains 15 residues. Per the germline V gene, CDR1 is SGHRS and CDR2 is YFSETQ. The CDR3 reads CASSYGPETYNEQFF. The CDR3 DNA is TGCGCCAGCAGCTACGGTCCGGAGACCTACAATGAGCAGTTCTTC.

The gene calls are TRBV9 and TRBJ2-7; 12 bases match TRBD2. J gave up 3 bases and V 3 bases, and 7 bases lay outside the gene matches. The CDR3 has 16 residues. Germline CDR1 SGDLS, CDR2 YYNGEE. This chain's CDR3 is CASSEGLAGGLYEQYF. The CDR3 bases are TGTGCCAGCAGCGAGGGGCTAGCGGGGGGGCTCTACGAGCAGTACTTC. Full variable domain (outside the CDR3, taken from reference TRBV9 and TRBJ2-7): DSGVTQTPKHLITATGQRVTLRCSPRSGDLSVYWYQQSLDQGLQFLIQYYNGEERAKGNILERFSAQQFPDLHSELNLSSLELGDSALYFCASSEGLAGGLYEQYFGPGTRLTVT.

The V and J genes are TRBV6-6 and TRBJ1-4; 7 bases agree with TRBD1. There are 16 residues in the CDR3. Germline loops: CDR1 MNHNY, CDR2 SVGAGI (reference sequence). The V segment lost 4 bases and the J segment 0 bases; nucleotides outside the gene matches: 5. The CDR3 region has the DNA TGTGCCAGCAGTTTTCAGGGGGGACCAACTAATGAAAAACTGTTTTTT. This sequence encodes CASSFQGGPTNEKLFF.